Below are 30 T cell receptor beta chains sequenced from a single sample in a study of technical replicates of blood from a handful of donors. Sequencing used immunoSEQ multiplex PCR; TCRdb keeps in-frame clones, though not all of them. This sample has approximately 75,000 clones; approximately 97% occur once, and the top ten carry around 0.18%. Sequences were obtained from T cells isolated from PBMCs. These receptors all stem from a human donor in good health.

Regarding this clone: The sample carries other DNA sequences with the same CDR3. DNA for the CDR3: TGCGCCAGCAGCCCCGGGACAGGGAACGAAAAACTGTTTTTT. Translation: CASSPGTGNEKLFF. The chain carries TRBV5-1 and TRBJ1-4, with 9 nucleotides matching TRBD1. Germline CDR1 and CDR2: SGHRS and YFSETQ. Losses at the gene ends were 4 bases for V and 8 bases for J; bases not matched to a gene: 6. This CDR3 is 14 amino acids long.

CDR3 nucleotide sequence: TGTGCCAGCAGCGCCGGGACAGGGCATCAGCCCCAGCATTTT. It encodes CASSAGTGHQPQHF. The chain combines TRBV7-2 with TRBJ1-5; 9 bases match TRBD1. The ends lost 5 bases at V and 5 bases at J; junction bases unmatched: 4. Germline V lookup: CDR1 SGHTA, CDR2 FQGNSA. CDR3 length: 14 residues.

The V gene is TRBV6-5, the J gene TRBJ2-1, with 7 bases aligning to TRBD1. CDR1 and CDR2 (germline): MNHEY, SVGAGI. The CDR3 length is 16 residues. Losses at the gene ends were 2 bases for V and 7 bases for J; bases not matched to a gene: 11. CDR3 coding DNA: TGTGCCAGCAGTTACGCGTTGTCAGGGGGTTTAAATGAGCAGTTCTTC. Translated: CASSYALSGGLNEQFF.

The chain is built from TRBV28 and TRBJ2-1; 7 bases are a match to TRBD1. Trimming took 1 base from V and 5 from J; bases not matched to a gene: 5. The CDR3 runs 15 residues. Germline loops: CDR1 MDHEN, CDR2 SYDVKM. The CDR3 reads CASSLSGTDNNEQFF. CDR3 sequence (DNA): TGTGCCAGCAGTTTATCCGGGACAGACAACAATGAGCAGTTCTTC.

J is TRBJ2-7 and V is TRBV11-2, with TRBD1 matching over 7 bases. CDR1 and CDR2 from the germline V gene are SGHAT and FQNNGV. The CDR3 covers 14 residues. V lost 3 bases to trimming and J lost 3 bases; unmatched junction nucleotides: 5. The CDR3 sequence: CASSLVGTDYEQYF. The CDR3 DNA sequence: TGTGCCAGCAGCTTGGTAGGGACAGACTACGAGCAGTACTTC.

The gene calls are TRBV29-1 and TRBJ2-2; maybe TRBD1 (6 bases). The CDR3 runs 14 residues. The germline gives CDR1 SQVTM, CDR2 ANQGSEA. V lost 3 bases and J lost 2, with 10 bases in between. Here the CDR3 reads CSVDPQGNTGELFF. Here the CDR3 DNA reads TGCAGCGTTGATCCACAGGGAAACACCGGGGAGCTGTTTTTT.

The J gene is TRBJ2-3, the V gene TRBV11-2, with a tentative D call TRBD2 (6 bases). This CDR3 has 16 amino acids. V was clipped by 5 bases and J by 0 bases, with 15 bases between them. CDR1 is SGHAT, CDR2 FQNNGV, per germline. CDR3 bases: TGTGCCAGCAGCGCTGGACGGGGGACTAGCACAGATACGCAGTATTTT. Residues: CASSAGRGTSTDTQYF.

The chain links TRBV4-1 to TRBJ1-5, with D possibly matching TRBD1 (5 bases). CDR1 is MGHRA, CDR2 YSYEKL, per germline. The CDR3 loop spans 15 amino acids. Trimming removed 0 bases at V and 3 bases at J, with 9 bases between. The CDR3 reads CASSQDGGFNQPQHF. The CDR3 bases are TGCGCCAGCAGCCAAGACGGGGGTTTCAATCAGCCCCAGCATTTT.

The chain joins TRBV7-9 to TRBJ2-2; the match to TRBD1 covers 9 bases. The junction had 4 bases not matched to a gene; V was cut back by 8 bases and J by 3 bases. CDR1 is SEHNR and CDR2 is FQNEAQ in the germline V gene (reference sequence). The CDR3 length is 14 residues. The CDR3 nucleotides read TGTGCCAGCGCTAGGACAGGGGACACCGGGGAGCTGTTTTTT. Amino acids: CASARTGDTGELFF.

The V gene is TRBV27, the J gene TRBJ2-3, with TRBD2 matching 14 bases. There are 16 residues in the CDR3. The J segment lost 6 bases and the V segment lost 5 bases, leaving 7 bases of the junction unmatched. From germline, CDR1 is MNHEY and CDR2 SMNVEV (reference sequence). For the CDR3, the DNA is TGTGCCAGCAGTCTCGGGACTAGCGGGAGAACGGATACGCAGTATTTT. Translating gives CASSLGTSGRTDTQYF.

V gene TRBV10-1 combines with J gene TRBJ1-1; TRBD1 is a possible D gene (6 bases). The V and J ends lost 4 bases and 5 bases respectively, with 17 bases between them. Germline CDR1 is WNHNN and CDR2 is SYGVQD (reference sequence). The CDR3 has 15 amino acids. CDR3 nucleotide sequence: TGCGCCAGCAGTGGTTACAGGGAAGAAGGGACTGAAGCTTTCTTT. Translation: CASSGYREEGTEAFF.

The chain recombines TRBV7-3 with TRBJ2-5; 8 bases map to TRBD2. Losses at the gene ends were 5 bases for V and 3 bases for J; bases not matched to a gene: 2. Germline CDR1 is SGHTA and CDR2 is FQGTGA. CDR3 size: 13 residues. The CDR3 region is CASSRAGEETQYF. CDR3 coding DNA: TGTGCCAGCAGCAGAGCGGGGGAAGAGACCCAGTACTTC. Full variable domain (outside the CDR3, taken from reference TRBV7-3 and TRBJ2-5): GAGVSQTPSNKVTEKGKYVELRCDPISGHTALYWYRQSLGQGPEFLIYFQGTGAADDSGLPNDRFFAVRPEGSVSTLKIQRTERGDSAVYLCASSRAGEETQYFGPGTRLLVL.

A remark on this clone: At one end, the junction sequence differs from germline, possibly due to a read error. The gene calls are TRBV7-7 and TRBJ1-4, with 7 positions matching TRBD1. The germline V gene has CDR1 SSHAT and CDR2 FNYEAQ (reference sequence). The CDR3 covers 16 residues. The CDR3 here is CASSPGQYATNEKLFF. As DNA, the CDR3 is TGTGCTAGCAGCCCGGGACAGTATGCAACTAATGAAAAACTGTTTTTT.

J is TRBJ1-2 and V is TRBV5-4, with TRBD1 as a possible D gene (5 bases). Germline V gene data show CDR1 as SGHNT and CDR2 as YYREEE (reference sequence). This CDR3 is 14 amino acids long. The V end lost 3 bases, the J end lost 6 bases, and 15 bases lay between the germline ends. CDR3 sequence: CASSWGGGGDGYTF. The CDR3 DNA sequence: TGTGCCAGCAGCTGGGGAGGAGGAGGGGATGGCTACACCTTC.

This chain joins TRBV4-1 and TRBJ2-2, with a possible D match to TRBD1 (5 bases). V was pared by 2 bases and J by 3 bases, with 10 bases between. The CDR3 sequence is 15 residues long. In germline, CDR1 is MGHRA, CDR2 YSYEKL. CDR3 DNA sequence: TGCGCCAGCAGCCAACCTAAGGGGTACACCGGGGAGCTGTTTTTT. Encoded protein: CASSQPKGYTGELFF.

This clone has only one observation. J is TRBJ1-5 and V is TRBV6-6, with TRBD1 identical over 8 bases. The CDR3 covers 16 residues. After removal of 6 bases from V and 0 bases from J, the junction contained 7 bases not matched to a gene. Germline CDR1 is MNHNY and CDR2 is SVGAGI (reference sequence). Written as DNA, the CDR3 is TGTGCCAGCAGAACGACAGGGGTCTATAGCAATCAGCCCCAGCATTTT. As protein: CASRTTGVYSNQPQHF.

The chain uses TRBV6-5 and TRBJ2-3; TRBD1 matches at 7 bases. The CDR3 extends over 15 amino acids. Germline-derived CDR1 and CDR2 are MNHEY and SVGAGI. V was pared by 6 bases and J by 2 bases, with 8 bases of the junction left unmatched. The CDR3 region has the DNA TGTGCCAGCAGGCGAACGACAGGGATCACAGATACGCAGTATTTT. It specifies CASRRTTGITDTQYF.

Comments on this clone: Relative to the germline gene, one junction end is altered; a read error may explain this. The V and J genes are TRBV5-8 and TRBJ2-1, with D possibly TRBD1 on 5 matching bases. Per germline, CDR1 SGHTS and CDR2 YDEGEE. The CDR3 is 13 residues long. The CDR3 region is CASRLVQGWEQFF. The DNA of the CDR3 is TGTGCCAGCAGATTGGTTCAGGGTTGGGAGCAGTTCTTC.

The CDR3 spells CASSGGQRESTGELFF. The CDR3 DNA follows: TGTGCCAGCAGCGGGGGACAGCGGGAGAGTACCGGGGAGCTGTTTTTT. This chain joins TRBV5-4 and TRBJ2-2, with D possibly matching TRBD2 (8 bases). The germline V gene has CDR1 SGHNT and CDR2 YYREEE (reference sequence). The CDR3 loop spans 16 amino acids. V lost 4 bases to trimming and J lost 5 bases, with 18 bases between them.

This sequence joins TRBV9 and TRBJ2-3; TRBD2 aligns across 11 bases. The V and J ends lost 2 bases and 2 bases, in that order; junction bases with no gene match: 4. The CDR3 spans 16 residues. Germline CDR1 and CDR2: SGDLS and YYNGEE. CDR3 coding DNA: TGTGCCAGCAGCGTCCAGACTAGCGGGAACACAGATACGCAGTATTTT. Translation gives CASSVQTSGNTDTQYF. Variable domain in full (rest from reference TRBV9 and TRBJ2-3): DSGVTQTPKHLITATGQRVTLRCSPRSGDLSVYWYQQSLDQGLQFLIQYYNGEERAKGNILERFSAQQFPDLHSELNLSSLELGDSALYFCASSVQTSGNTDTQYFGPGTRLTVL.

This clone was recorded once. The J gene is TRBJ2-7, the V gene TRBV19; 7 bases are shared with TRBD1. The J segment lost 3 bases and the V segment lost 5 bases, leaving 4 bases of the junction unmatched. Per germline, CDR1 LNHDA and CDR2 SQIVND (reference sequence). The CDR3 loop spans 13 amino acids. The CDR3 coding sequence is TGTGCCAGTAGTGAGACAGGGCTCTACGAGCAGTACTTC. This codes for CASSETGLYEQYF.

The DNA for the CDR3 is TGTGCCAGCAGAAAAGCGGCGACCAGCACAGATACGCAGTATTTT. It translates to CASRKAATSTDTQYF. The V call is TRBV6-4, the J call TRBJ2-3, with TRBD2 as a possible D gene (5 bases). Germline loops: CDR1 MRHNA, CDR2 SNTAGT. The ends were cut back, 6 bases at V and 0 bases at J, with 13 bases in the middle. The CDR3 spans 15 residues.

This chain joins TRBV29-1 and TRBJ2-7; possible D gene TRBD1, 6 bases. V was clipped by 6 bases and J by 2 bases, with 17 bases between them. This CDR3 is built from 14 residues. CDR1 is SQVTM, CDR2 ANQGSEA, per germline. CDR3 nucleotides: TGCAGCGTGTCTGGGGGCAGGGCTACCTACGAGCAGTACTTC. Amino acids: CSVSGGRATYEQYF.

The gene calls are TRBV6-5 and TRBJ1-2; D is uncertain. V was shortened by 2 bases and J by 4 bases, with 8 bases between the two germline ends. The CDR3 runs 13 residues. Germline V CDR1 and CDR2: MNHEY, SVGAGI. The CDR3 sequence: CASSYRSSYGYTF. In DNA, the CDR3 is TGTGCCAGCAGTTACAGGAGCAGCTATGGCTACACCTTC.

The chain joins TRBV6-5 to TRBJ2-1; D might be TRBD1 (6 bases). The CDR3 has 15 residues. V lost 3 bases to trimming and J lost 5 bases, with 14 bases between them. Germline V lookup: CDR1 MNHEY, CDR2 SVGAGI. In DNA form, the CDR3 reads TGTGCCAGCAGTTATATCAGGGGTCCCAACAATGAGCAGTTCTTC. Protein: CASSYIRGPNNEQFF.

V and J are TRBV19 and TRBJ1-2, with TRBD1 matching over 7 bases. The CDR3 is 16 amino acids. V lost 1 base to trimming and J lost 3 bases; unmatched junction nucleotides: 8. Germline V lookup: CDR1 LNHDA, CDR2 SQIVND (reference sequence). The CDR3 DNA sequence: TGTGCCAGTAGTATAGCGGCAGACAGGGCGGACTATGGCTACACCTTC. As protein: CASSIAADRADYGYTF. Combining the CDR3 with reference TRBV19 and TRBJ1-2 gives the whole variable domain DGGITQSPKYLFRKEGQNVTLSCEQNLNHDAMYWYRQDPGQGLRLIYYSQIVNDFQKGDIAEGYSVSREKKESFPLTVTSAQKNPTAFYLCASSIAADRADYGYTFGSGTRLTVV.

The chain has TRBV4-2 and TRBJ1-5, with 10 bases lining up with TRBD1. V shed 4 bases, J shed 3 bases, and the junction held 3 bases outside the gene matches. Germline V CDR1 and CDR2: LGHNA, YNFKEQ. This CDR3 comprises 15 residues. The DNA of the CDR3 is TGTGCCAGCAGCCGCGACAGGGGGCCCAATCAGCCCCAGCATTTT. Residues: CASSRDRGPNQPQHF.

V is TRBV10-2 and J is TRBJ1-2; perhaps TRBD1 as D (5 bases). Germline V lookup: CDR1 WSHSY, CDR2 SAAADI. This CDR3 is built from 14 residues. Trimming removed 3 bases at V and 1 base at J, with 9 bases between. CDR3 sequence: CASSEGAINYGYTF. The CDR3 DNA sequence: TGCGCCAGCAGTGAAGGGGCCATTAACTATGGCTACACCTTC.

The chain carries TRBV27 and TRBJ2-1; 7 bases line up with TRBD2. The germline V gene encodes CDR1 MNHEY and CDR2 SMNVEV (reference sequence). The V segment lost 8 bases and the J segment 8 bases; nucleotides outside the gene matches: 18. This CDR3 has 16 amino acids. CDR3 protein: CASFLFGAGVMHEQFF. The CDR3 DNA is TGTGCCAGCTTTCTCTTTGGGGCGGGAGTTATGCATGAGCAGTTCTTC.

The chain is built from TRBV9 and TRBJ2-7, with D perhaps matching TRBD1 (6 bases). The CDR3 runs 16 residues. Germline values: CDR1 SGDLS, CDR2 YYNGEE. Trimming cost V 0 bases and J 0 bases, with 13 bases left between them. CDR3 sequence reads: CASSVGEGQSSYEQYF. The CDR3 nucleotides are TGTGCCAGCAGCGTAGGGGAAGGACAGAGCTCCTACGAGCAGTACTTC.